The 9 T cell receptor beta chains listed next were all sequenced from one sample in a study of cytomegalovirus exposure and HLA in healthy donors (dated by TCRdb to 2016 to 2017). Library preparation was by the immunoSEQ multiplex PCR assay. A mixture of 60 forward primers for TCR Vbeta segments and 13 reverse primers for TCR Jbeta segments was used in the multiplex PCR. Drawn from immuneACCESS, this table holds only the in-frame rearrangements with V and J called that TCRdb kept. Clones are partly lost; checked studies trace under half to an unresolved V gene and leave the rest unexplained. This sample comprises 72,000 or so clones, 75% to 80% of them detected only once. 7% to 8% of the sample is taken by the ten largest. Sample: PBMCs. The receptors shown here come from a man between 18 and 35 years old in good health and CMV-seropositive.

The rearrangement uses TRBV28 and TRBJ1-5, with a weak D call TRBD1 (5 bases). Trimming took off 6 bases at V and 2 bases at J, with 14 bases between the two ends. CDR3 length: 15 amino acids. Germline V gives CDR1 MDHEN, CDR2 SYDVKM. The CDR3 sequence is CASSVGVGGNQPQHF. Written as DNA, the CDR3 is TGTGCCAGCAGCGTTGGTGTAGGGGGCAATCAGCCCCAGCATTTT.

This clone was detected a few times. The CDR3 reads CASSIRDNEQFF. CDR3 in DNA: TGTGCCAGCAGTATAAGAGACAATGAGCAGTTCTTC. The J gene is TRBJ2-1, the V gene TRBV2, with unresolved D. Germline V CDR1 and CDR2: SNHLY, FYNNEI. Trimming stripped 5 bases from V and 5 bases from J, with 7 bases between. This CDR3 has 12 amino acids. Together with reference TRBV2 and TRBJ2-1, the CDR3 gives the full variable domain: EPEVTQTPSHQVTQMGQEVILRCVPISNHLYFYWYRQILGQKVEFLVSFYNNEISEKSEIFDDQFSVERPDGSNFTLKIRSTKLEDSAMYFCASSIRDNEQFFGPGTRLTVL.

V usage is TRBV6-6 and J usage is TRBJ2-7; possible D gene TRBD2, 7 bases. Trimming removed 6 bases from V and 4 bases from J, with 19 bases in between. Germline assignment: CDR1 MNHNY and CDR2 SVGAGI (reference sequence). This CDR3 has 15 amino acids. The CDR3 protein is CASSRPGGGAYEQYF. The CDR3 coding sequence is TGTGCCAGCAGCCGCCCCGGTGGGGGGGCTTACGAGCAGTACTTC.

This chain uses TRBV7-3 with TRBJ1-5; D remains unclear. Germline-derived CDR1 and CDR2 are SGHTA and FQGTGA. The CDR3 loop spans 11 amino acids. Deletions cut 8 bases from V and 5 bases from J, with 7 bases between. This CDR3 reads CASPLHQPQHF. In nucleotides, the CDR3 is TGTGCCAGCCCCCTACATCAGCCCCAGCATTTT.

The J gene is TRBJ2-1, the V gene TRBV30; the D is unclear. CDR1 and CDR2 from the germline V gene are GTSNPN and SVGIG (reference sequence). The CDR3 has 15 residues. V lost 4 bases and J lost 3, with 16 bases in between. CDR3 in amino acids: CAWTVDSLDYNEQFF. The CDR3 DNA is TGTGCCTGGACGGTCGACTCCCTCGACTACAATGAGCAGTTCTTC.

The chain has TRBV9 and TRBJ2-5; 8 bases map to TRBD2. Unmatched junction bases numbered 6, after V lost 4 bases and J lost 4 bases. The germline gives CDR1 SGDLS, CDR2 YYNGEE. This CDR3 is built from 14 residues. The CDR3 region has the DNA TGTGCCAGCAGCACCCAGCTAGCGGGAGAGACCCAGTACTTC. Residues: CASSTQLAGETQYF.

The chain has TRBV30 and TRBJ1-2, with TRBD1 matching over 7 bases. The ends lost 4 bases at V and 3 bases at J; junction bases unmatched: 11. The CDR3 spans 15 residues. The germline gives CDR1 GTSNPN, CDR2 SVGIG (reference sequence). CDR3 in DNA: TGTGCCTGGAACTTGAAGGGGGCGCAAGACTATGGCTACACCTTC. Translated: CAWNLKGAQDYGYTF.

V and J are TRBV6-5 and TRBJ2-5, with TRBD1 matching over 7 bases. V dropped 5 bases and J dropped 7; count of bases not matched to a gene: 10. CDR3 length: 14 residues. Per germline, CDR1 MNHEY and CDR2 SVGAGI. The CDR3 protein is CASSLDRVEGTQYF. The DNA of the CDR3 is TGTGCCAGCAGTCTCGACAGGGTTGAGGGGACCCAGTACTTC.

The table lists this clone with a few counts. The DNA is omitted, as the CDR3 cannot be located on it reliably, and the CDR3 follows TCRdb's listing. The chain has TRBV30 and TRBJ1-4. The length of the CDR3 is 12 amino acids, counting both ends. CDR1 and CDR2 (germline): GTSNPN, SVGIG (reference sequence). The CDR3 reads CAWGRGASSPFF.